This TCR beta chain was obtained from a study of T cell clones after liver transplantation. The wider study: Post-transplant blood was tracked for graft-donor-reactive T cell clones identified in a pre-transplant mixed lymphocyte reaction. As an antigen-independent comparator, third-party-reactive TCRbeta sequences came from pre-transplant mixed lymphocyte reactions. Draws occurred before transplant, before withdrawal, and after complete or failed withdrawal.

The protocol was immunoSEQ multiplex PCR, while the TCRdb copy is restricted to in-frame clones and leaves out a portion. The profile shows tens of thousands of clones, over 85% of them singletons. CD3+CD4+ and CD3+CD8+ cells were FACS-sorted from thawed unstimulated PBMCs. This clone has only one observation. The junction departs from germline at one end; a sequencing error may be responsible. The sequence derives from a human donor who received a liver transplant. The material was CD4+ T cells from blood, obtained before liver transplant.

The CDR3 DNA reads as TGTGCCGCCGGGGGTCTCAGCGGGGAAGTCTTC. Its translation is CAAGGLSGEVF. The gene calls are TRBV6-5 and TRBJ2-1, with TRBD2 identical over 7 bases. Germline V gives CDR1 MNHEY, CDR2 SVGAGI. CDR3 size: 11 residues.